Below are 25 T cell receptor beta chains sequenced from a single sample in a study of graft-versus-host responses after intestinal transplantation. The method was immunoSEQ multiplex PCR; TCRdb's version includes in-frame clones alone and lacks a portion of them. The table lists around 78,000 clones, roughly 84% of them singletons. Their antigen targets remain unknown. Source: unstimulated CD8+ T cells sorted from spleen or lymph node cells, taken before transplant. These receptors originate from a human donor who was the organ donor for an intestinal transplant.

The chain carries TRBV6-1 and TRBJ2-3; D is undetermined. The germline V gene has CDR1 MNHNS and CDR2 SASEGT. Deletions cut 1 base from V and 2 bases from J, with 7 bases between. CDR3 length: 14 amino acids. In nucleotides, the CDR3 is TGTGCCAGCAGTGAAGAACCTCACACAGATACGCAGTATTTT. Its translation: CASSEEPHTDTQYF.

This chain uses TRBV5-6 with TRBJ1-1; 8 bases agree with TRBD1. The CDR3 covers 14 residues. V shed 3 bases and J 6 bases; nucleotides not matched to a gene: 7. In germline, CDR1 is SGHDT, CDR2 YYEEEE. For the CDR3, the DNA is TGTGCCAGCAGCTGGGGGACAGGAGGCGCTGAAGCTTTCTTT. Protein sequence: CASSWGTGGAEAFF.

This clone was found once. The rearrangement joins TRBV30 to TRBJ1-1; a weak D match, TRBD1 (5 bases). Per the germline V gene, CDR1 is GTSNPN and CDR2 is SVGIG (reference sequence). The ends were cut back, 4 bases at V and 1 base at J, with 13 bases in the middle. This CDR3 is built from 14 residues. The CDR3 region has the DNA TGTGCCTGGAATAGGGGTAAATGGAACACTGAAGCTTTCTTT. Residues: CAWNRGKWNTEAFF.

The chain recombines TRBV6-4 with TRBJ2-1, with 9 bases that match TRBD1. The CDR3 is 15 residues long. Trimming removed 4 bases from V and 3 bases from J; junction bases left unmatched: 4. Germline CDR1 and CDR2: MRHNA and SNTAGT. DNA of the CDR3: TGTGCCAGCAGTGGAACAGGGGGCTTCTACAATGAGCAGTTCTTC. Translated: CASSGTGGFYNEQFF.

The rearrangement links TRBV7-9 to TRBJ1-2, with D perhaps matching TRBD1 (5 bases). Germline lookup yields CDR1 SEHNR and CDR2 FQNEAQ (reference sequence). CDR3 size: 17 residues. Trimming took off 4 bases at V and 3 bases at J, with 21 bases between the two ends. CDR3 coding DNA: TGTGCCAGCAGCTCGCGGGAGGGGAGCGGAACGGACTATGGCTACACCTTC. This encodes CASSSREGSGTDYGYTF.

The rearrangement uses TRBV28 and TRBJ2-2, with unresolved D. Trimming took 5 bases from V and 3 from J, leaving 16 bases between them. There are 16 residues in the CDR3. CDR1 MDHEN and CDR2 SYDVKM come from the germline V gene. CDR3 loop: CASSLRRNFYTGELFF. CDR3 DNA: TGTGCCAGCAGTCTACGCAGAAATTTCTACACCGGGGAGCTGTTTTTT.

V and J are TRBV28 and TRBJ2-1; D is perhaps TRBD1 or TRBD2 (6 bases each). Germline V gene lookup returns CDR1 MDHEN and CDR2 SYDVKM. V dropped 6 bases and J dropped 4 bases, with 19 bases sitting between them. The CDR3 is made up of 16 amino acids. In DNA form, the CDR3 reads TGTGCCAGCAGCACTAACCCGGGGGCCGGTTACAATGAGCAGTTCTTC. Encoded protein: CASSTNPGAGYNEQFF.

The chain carries TRBV27 and TRBJ2-7; D is possibly TRBD2 (5 bases). V was pared by 6 bases and J by 4 bases, with 13 bases between. The CDR3 is 13 amino acids. In germline, CDR1 is MNHEY, CDR2 SMNVEV (reference sequence). The CDR3 DNA sequence: TGTGCCAGCAGCCGGACTCCCTCATACGAGCAGTACTTC. Translating it yields CASSRTPSYEQYF.

The CDR3 spells CASSGQGAFGETQYF. The DNA of the CDR3 is TGTGCCAGCAGTGGACAGGGGGCTTTTGGGGAGACCCAGTACTTC. J is TRBJ2-5 and V is TRBV6-6; 11 nucleotides match TRBD1. CDR1 and CDR2 (germline): MNHNY, SVGAGI (reference sequence). This CDR3 is 15 amino acids long. After removal of 5 bases from V and 5 bases from J, the junction contained 7 bases not matched to a gene.

V is TRBV9 and J is TRBJ2-4, with D unclear. V lost 5 bases to trimming and J lost 0 bases, with 3 bases between them. The CDR3 runs 12 residues. Germline V gene data show CDR1 as SGDLS and CDR2 as YYNGEE. The CDR3 nucleotides read TGTGCCAGCAGAGGAGCCAAAAACATTCAGTACTTC. Its translation: CASRGAKNIQYF.

The rearrangement joins TRBV15 to TRBJ1-2; D unclear. This CDR3 is 17 amino acids long. Germline CDR1 is LNHNV and CDR2 is YYDKDF (reference sequence). The ends were cut back, 0 bases at V and 0 bases at J, with 14 bases in the middle. The CDR3 coding sequence is TGTGCCACCAGCAGAGATCGGTCCATGACTCCTAACTATGGCTACACCTTC. Translation: CATSRDRSMTPNYGYTF.

The V call is TRBV4-1, the J call TRBJ1-1; perhaps TRBD1 as D (6 bases). The CDR3 sequence is 15 residues long. Per the germline V gene, CDR1 is MGHRA and CDR2 is YSYEKL. Trimming shortened V by 0 bases and J by 5 bases, and 13 bases separated the two germline ends. In nucleotides, the CDR3 is TGCGCCAGCAGCCAAGATGGGCGGGGGCGGACTGAAGCTTTCTTT. Translated, it gives CASSQDGRGRTEAFF.

The chain combines TRBV30 with TRBJ2-5, with 12 nucleotides matching TRBD1. CDR1 and CDR2 (germline): GTSNPN, SVGIG (reference sequence). The length of the CDR3 is 13 residues. Trimming took 8 bases from V and 4 from J; bases not matched to a gene: 5. The CDR3 reads CARDRGLGETQYF. The CDR3 region has the DNA TGTGCCAGGGACAGGGGGCTGGGAGAGACCCAGTACTTC.

The chain links TRBV2 to TRBJ1-1; a weak D match, TRBD1 (5 bases). The CDR3 has 15 amino acids. The V and J ends lost 6 bases and 3 bases respectively, with 17 bases between them. Germline CDR1 and CDR2: SNHLY and FYNNEI. This CDR3 is CASRGETGRYTEAFF. The CDR3 nucleotides are TGTGCCAGCAGGGGGGAGACGGGGCGGTACACTGAAGCTTTCTTT.

The chain carries TRBV9 and TRBJ2-3; D ambiguous. The CDR3 totals 17 residues. The germline V gene encodes CDR1 SGDLS and CDR2 YYNGEE. Between the trimmed V and J ends, which lost 3 bases and 0 bases, there was a span of 17 bases. The CDR3 DNA sequence: TGTGCCAGCAGCGGAGATTTGGGTCCGGCTAGCACAGATACGCAGTATTTT. It translates to CASSGDLGPASTDTQYF.

V and J are TRBV21-1 and TRBJ1-1; no DNA check was done on the table's D call, TRBD1. TRBV21-1 is described as a pseudogene. The CDR3 loop spans 15 amino acids. The CDR3 region is CASSTRTGEETEAFF. The CDR3 nucleotides are TGTGCCAGCAGCACGAGGACAGGGGAGGAAACTGAAGCTTTCTTT.

This sequence joins TRBV7-9 and TRBJ2-5; the D is unclear. Per the germline V gene, CDR1 is SEHNR and CDR2 is FQNEAQ (reference sequence). Deletions cut 7 bases from V and 3 bases from J, with 18 bases between. CDR3 size: 15 residues. CDR3 residues: CASILQDGGEETQYF. The CDR3 DNA reads as TGTGCCAGCATTCTCCAGGACGGTGGTGAAGAGACCCAGTACTTC.

The rearrangement links TRBV4-2 to TRBJ2-7, with TRBD1 identical over 7 bases. Germline-derived CDR1 and CDR2 are LGHNA and YNFKEQ. This CDR3 comprises 15 residues. The V and J ends lost 1 base and 0 bases, in that order; junction bases with no gene match: 3. The DNA of the CDR3 is TGTGCCAGCAGCCAAGGTGGGGACAGCTCCTACGAGCAGTACTTC. This encodes CASSQGGDSSYEQYF.

The J gene is TRBJ2-1, the V gene TRBV9; D perhaps matches TRBD2 (5 bases). Trimming left V 3 bases short and J 8 bases short, with 21 bases between. Germline V gene data show CDR1 as SGDLS and CDR2 as YYNGEE. This CDR3 spans 16 amino acids. The CDR3 is CASSARSWGEYDEQFF. In DNA, the CDR3 is TGTGCCAGCAGCGCCCGGAGTTGGGGAGAGTACGATGAGCAGTTCTTC.

The CDR3 coding sequence is TGCGCCAGCAGCTTGGGGCCGGACAGGGGTCATGAGCAGTTCTTC. It codes for CASSLGPDRGHEQFF. The chain joins TRBV5-1 to TRBJ2-1; 9 bases line up with TRBD1. Germline CDR1 is SGHRS and CDR2 is YFSETQ. V shed 0 bases, J shed 8 bases, and the junction held 6 bases outside the gene matches. The CDR3 covers 15 residues.

The chain carries TRBV7-8 and TRBJ2-2; D unclear. This CDR3 contains 16 residues. Germline CDR1 and CDR2: SGHVS and FQNEAQ. V lost 5 bases and J lost 3, with 16 bases in between. CDR3 nucleotide sequence: TGTGCCAGCAGCCCCCTTTTGGATCGGGACACCGGGGAGCTGTTTTTT. Translating it yields CASSPLLDRDTGELFF.

This sequence joins TRBV30 and TRBJ2-1; D is undetermined. Trimming left V 7 bases short and J 5 bases short, with 12 bases between. The CDR3 length is 12 residues. Germline V gene data show CDR1 as GTSNPN and CDR2 as SVGIG (reference sequence). As DNA, the CDR3 is TGTGCCTCGACCTCGGGCCACAATGAGCAGTTCTTC. Its translation: CASTSGHNEQFF.

This rearrangement joins TRBV6-1 to TRBJ2-5, with TRBD1 identical over 7 bases. This CDR3 contains 15 residues. From germline, CDR1 is MNHNS and CDR2 SASEGT. J was trimmed by 0 bases and V by 6 bases; bases with no gene match: 7. The CDR3 nucleotides are TGTGCCAGCAGCCAAATGACAGGGCACCAAGAGACCCAGTACTTC. The encoded protein is CASSQMTGHQETQYF.

The rearrangement uses TRBV19 and TRBJ1-1, with unresolved D. Germline lookup yields CDR1 LNHDA and CDR2 SQIVND (reference sequence). V was cut by 0 bases and J by 7 bases, with 3 bases left in between. CDR3 size: 11 residues. This chain's CDR3 is CASSIDSEAFF. In DNA form, the CDR3 reads TGTGCCAGTAGTATAGACAGTGAAGCTTTCTTT.

In its sample, this clone was seen a few times. J is TRBJ2-5 and V is TRBV6-9, with no clear D. CDR1 is MNHGY and CDR2 is SVAAGI in the germline V gene. There are 13 residues in the CDR3. V gave up 6 bases and J gave up 13 bases, with 21 bases separating them. CDR3 in DNA: TGTGCCAGCAGACCCATTCCGGCGGCCTCCCCGTACTTC. Translation gives CASRPIPAASPYF.